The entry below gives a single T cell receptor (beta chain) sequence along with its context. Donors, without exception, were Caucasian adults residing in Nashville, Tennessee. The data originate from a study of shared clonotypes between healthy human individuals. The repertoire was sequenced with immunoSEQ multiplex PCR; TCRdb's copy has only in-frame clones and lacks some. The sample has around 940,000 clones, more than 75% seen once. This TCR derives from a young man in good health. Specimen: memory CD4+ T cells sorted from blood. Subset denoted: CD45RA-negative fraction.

CDR3 sequence reads: CASRQGNEQYF. The CDR3 nucleotides read TGTGCCAGTCGACAGGGAAACGAGCAGTACTTC. This chain connects TRBV6-5 to TRBJ2-7; 7 nucleotides line up with TRBD1. V lost 9 bases and J lost 5; bases outside the gene matches: 4. The CDR3 is 11 amino acids. CDR1 and CDR2 (germline): MNHEY, SVGAGI.